The 17 T cell receptor beta chains given below trace back to one sample, sequenced in a study of T cell responses to AZD1222 COVID-19 vaccine. The protocol was immunoSEQ multiplex PCR, while the TCRdb copy is restricted to in-frame clones and leaves out a portion. The data show under 200,000 clones, with around 94% seen just once and approximately 0.69% held by the top ten. Sequencing used peripheral blood, obtained on day 0 of AZD1222 vaccination. The receptors were sampled from an adult in good health.

The chain is built from TRBV30 and TRBJ2-7; no clear D. CDR3 length: 11 amino acids. Germline lookup yields CDR1 GTSNPN and CDR2 SVGIG (reference sequence). V gave up 0 bases and J gave up 7 bases, with 7 bases separating them. Here the CDR3 DNA reads TGTGCCTGGAGTGTTAGAGTAGAGCAGTACTTC. Its translation: CAWSVRVEQYF. The full variable domain, with the rest looked up from reference TRBV30 and TRBJ2-7, is SQTIHQWPATLVQPVGSPLSLECTVEGTSNPNLYWYRQAAGRGLQLLFYSVGIGQISSEVPQNLSASRPQDRQFILSSKKLLLSDSGFYLCAWSVRVEQYFGPGTRLTVT.

The gene calls are TRBV29-1 and TRBJ2-7; 7 positions agree with TRBD1. The CDR3 runs to 13 residues. The germline gives CDR1 SQVTM, CDR2 ANQGSEA. The ends lost 6 bases at V and 2 bases at J; junction bases unmatched: 7. The CDR3 region is CSVGDSYAYEQYF. CDR3 in DNA: TGCAGCGTAGGGGACAGCTACGCCTACGAGCAGTACTTC.

The V gene is TRBV19, the J gene TRBJ1-5; D gene ambiguous. The germline V gene encodes CDR1 LNHDA and CDR2 SQIVND (reference sequence). The CDR3 loop spans 15 amino acids. With 3 bases removed from V and 5 bases from J, the gap between germline ends came to 14 bases. CDR3 bases: TGTGCCAGTAGTATCTGGCCTCCCGGGGATCAGCCCCAGCATTTT. The encoded protein is CASSIWPPGDQPQHF.

The rearrangement links TRBV12-5 to TRBJ2-5; no clear D gene. The CDR3 loop spans 11 amino acids. The V gene's germline CDR1 is LGHNT and CDR2 FRNRAP. V dropped 7 bases and J dropped 12 bases, with 15 bases sitting between them. CDR3 sequence: CASAIEGSKYF. CDR3 sequence (DNA): TGTGCTAGTGCCATCGAAGGCAGCAAGTACTTC.

This sequence joins TRBV27 and TRBJ1-2; D unresolved. The germline gives CDR1 MNHEY, CDR2 SMNVEV (reference sequence). Trimming stripped 5 bases from V and 7 bases from J, with 17 bases between. This CDR3 spans 14 amino acids. This CDR3 reads CASSPLRTSGGYTF. The CDR3 coding sequence is TGTGCCAGCAGTCCCCTACGGACCTCAGGTGGCTACACCTTC.

The DNA of the CDR3 is TGTGCCTGGAGTAGGGCCAATGAGCAGTTCTTC. This encodes CAWSRANEQFF. This chain joins TRBV30 and TRBJ2-1; D unclear. V was trimmed by 2 bases and J by 6 bases, leaving 5 bases between them. This CDR3 comprises 11 residues. Germline CDR1 and CDR2: GTSNPN and SVGIG (reference sequence).

The V gene is TRBV14, the J gene TRBJ1-2; D possibly corresponds to TRBD1 (6 bases). The CDR3 loop spans 13 amino acids. Trimming took 3 bases from V and 6 from J, leaving 11 bases between them. Germline CDR1 SGHDN, CDR2 FVKESK. The CDR3, as DNA: TGTGCCAGCAGCCAGCAGGGGTTGGATGGCTACACCTTC. Translating it yields CASSQQGLDGYTF.

The chain employs TRBV2 and TRBJ2-7, with 7 positions matching TRBD1. Germline CDR1 reads SNHLY; CDR2 reads FYNNEI. This CDR3 has 14 residues. J gave up 0 bases and V 8 bases, and 7 bases lay outside the gene matches. Here the CDR3 DNA reads TGTGCCAGCCCTCCAGACAGGGTCTCCTACGAGCAGTACTTC. This codes for CASPPDRVSYEQYF. The variable domain in full, completed from reference TRBV2 and TRBJ2-7, reads EPEVTQTPSHQVTQMGQEVILRCVPISNHLYFYWYRQILGQKVEFLVSFYNNEISEKSEIFDDQFSVERPDGSNFTLKIRSTKLEDSAMYFCASPPDRVSYEQYFGPGTRLTVT.

The J gene is TRBJ1-2, the V gene TRBV29-1; the match to TRBD1 covers 7 bases. V shed 7 bases and J 2 bases; nucleotides not matched to a gene: 4. Germline V gives CDR1 SQVTM, CDR2 ANQGSEA. The CDR3 length is 12 residues. The CDR3 sequence: CSARRGNYGYTF. The CDR3, as DNA: TGCAGCGCCCGCAGGGGGAACTATGGCTACACCTTC.

This chain joins TRBV5-4 and TRBJ2-7; tentative D call: TRBD1 (6 bases). This CDR3 has 14 amino acids. Germline CDR1 reads SGHNT; CDR2 reads YYREEE (reference sequence). Trimming stripped 1 base from V and 7 bases from J, with 15 bases between. In nucleotides, the CDR3 is TGTGCCAGCAGCTTGCAGGACAGTCCCCGGGAGCAGTACTTC. Amino acids: CASSLQDSPREQYF.

The chain links TRBV19 to TRBJ1-1, with 7 bases that match TRBD1. The CDR3 runs 15 residues. J gave up 3 bases and V 9 bases, and 13 bases lay outside the gene matches. The germline V gene has CDR1 LNHDA and CDR2 SQIVND (reference sequence). As DNA, the CDR3 is TGTGCCAGCGTTCCTCGACGGACAGGTCACACTGAAGCTTTCTTT. Protein sequence: CASVPRRTGHTEAFF.

J is TRBJ2-2 and V is TRBV6-1; tentative D call: TRBD1 (6 bases). The CDR3 sequence is 14 residues long. Germline-derived CDR1 and CDR2 are MNHNS and SASEGT. V shed 3 bases and J shed 7 bases, with 12 bases lying between them. This chain's CDR3 is CASSEQGQSGELFF. The CDR3 DNA reads as TGTGCCAGCAGTGAGCAGGGGCAAAGCGGGGAGCTGTTTTTT.

This chain connects TRBV19 to TRBJ1-4; no definite D call. The germline V gene encodes CDR1 LNHDA and CDR2 SQIVND (reference sequence). V gave up 3 bases and J gave up 4 bases, with 0 bases separating them. The CDR3 runs 11 residues. The CDR3 loop reads CASSINEKLFF. CDR3 sequence (DNA): TGTGCCAGTAGTATTAATGAAAAACTGTTTTTT.

The V gene is TRBV30, the J gene TRBJ1-2, with D perhaps matching TRBD1 (6 bases). V was trimmed by 5 bases and J by 7 bases, leaving 14 bases between them. Germline CDR1 GTSNPN, CDR2 SVGIG (reference sequence). The CDR3 contains 12 residues. The chain's CDR3 is CAWGLLGGGYTF. CDR3 nucleotide sequence: TGTGCCTGGGGGCTCTTAGGGGGTGGCTACACCTTC.

The rearrangement uses TRBV5-1 and TRBJ2-1; 10 nucleotides agree with TRBD2. Germline CDR1 and CDR2: SGHRS and YFSETQ. V dropped 1 base and J dropped 8; count of bases not matched to a gene: 6. The CDR3 spans 15 residues. DNA of the CDR3: TGCGCCAGCAGCTTGAGCGGGAGGGCCGTCGATGAGCAGTTCTTC. Translating it yields CASSLSGRAVDEQFF. The variable domain in full, with the rest retrieved from reference TRBV5-1 and TRBJ2-1, is KAGVTQTPRYLIKTRGQQVTLSCSPISGHRSVSWYQQTPGQGLQFLFEYFSETQRNKGNFPGRFSGRQFSNSRSEMNVSTLELGDSALYLCASSLSGRAVDEQFFGPGTRLTVL.

The chain is built from TRBV10-2 and TRBJ2-7; no clear D. Germline CDR1 is WSHSY and CDR2 is SAAADI. V was shortened by 4 bases and J by 0 bases, with 7 bases between the two germline ends. This CDR3 is 13 amino acids long. CDR3 loop: CASSVLLSYEQYF. The CDR3 DNA reads as TGCGCCAGCAGTGTTCTGCTCTCCTACGAGCAGTACTTC.

The V call is TRBV30, the J call TRBJ1-3; D call uncertain. This CDR3 contains 15 residues. V was cut by 2 bases and J by 3 bases, with 14 bases left in between. Per germline, CDR1 GTSNPN and CDR2 SVGIG (reference sequence). CDR3 DNA sequence: TGTGCCTGGAGTCCCATCGAGGTGCTTGGAAACACCATATATTTT. Protein product: CAWSPIEVLGNTIYF.